Following are 5 T cell receptor beta chains from one sample sequenced in a study of TIL therapy for anti-PD-1-resistant metastatic lung cancer. This was the immunoSEQ v3 assay. Produced via immunoSEQ multiplex PCR; TCRdb's table is partial and in-frame only. The profile shows more than 10,000 clones, about 55% of them singletons. Time point of the sample: pre-treatment sample, taken before nivolumab and TIL therapy. Tumor tissue came from excised metastases, mostly pleural nodules or supraclavicular lymph nodes. The sequencing here drew on tumor tissue, taken at baseline. The receptors were sampled from a person aged 25 to 85 with non-small cell lung cancer.

The chain has TRBV28 and TRBJ1-1, with TRBD1 as a possible D gene (5 bases). Per the germline V gene, CDR1 is MDHEN and CDR2 is SYDVKM. The CDR3 is 17 amino acids. V lost 0 bases, J lost 4 bases, and 18 bases lay in between. The DNA of the CDR3 is TGTGCCAGCAGTTTATGGGGGGGACTGCCCCAGGGCACTGAAGCTTTCTTT. It translates to CASSLWGGLPQGTEAFF.

The chain links TRBV10-1 to TRBJ2-2; D tentatively reads TRBD1 or TRBD2 (6 bases each). The CDR3 has 16 residues. With 1 base removed from V and 2 bases from J, the gap between germline ends came to 11 bases. Germline V gene sequence: CDR1 WNHNN, CDR2 SYGVQD (reference sequence). DNA for the CDR3: TGCGCCAGCAGTGAGTTCGGGGGCCCCAACACCGGGGAGCTGTTTTTT. This codes for CASSEFGGPNTGELFF.

The chain combines TRBV15 with TRBJ2-3; weak D call: TRBD2 (5 bases). The CDR3 is 16 residues long. Between the trimmed V and J ends, which lost 1 base and 4 bases, there was a span of 15 bases. Germline V gene data show CDR1 as LNHNV and CDR2 as YYDKDF (reference sequence). The CDR3 bases are TGTGCCACCAGCAGAGTGCGGGCTAGTTTCCCAGATACGCAGTATTTT. It yields the protein CATSRVRASFPDTQYF.

This clone appeared a few times. This chain joins TRBV6-4 and TRBJ1-4, with unresolved D. The CDR3 has 16 amino acids. Germline V gives CDR1 MRHNA, CDR2 SNTAGT. Trimming cost V 2 bases and J 2 bases, with 12 bases left between them. The CDR3 DNA reads as TGTGCCAGCAGTGACAGAAGGCAGACGACTAATGAAAAACTGTTTTTT. Protein sequence: CASSDRRQTTNEKLFF.

V is TRBV6-1 and J is TRBJ2-5; 9 positions match TRBD1. The length of the CDR3 is 14 residues. Germline CDR1 reads MNHNS; CDR2 reads SASEGT. J lost 10 bases, V lost 3 bases, and 9 bases had no gene match. CDR3 sequence: CASSEGQGRGNQYF. The CDR3 nucleotides are TGTGCCAGCAGTGAGGGACAGGGACGGGGCAACCAGTACTTC.